Below, 8 T cell receptor beta chains from the same sample are listed, as sequenced in a study of blood T cell repertoires in COVID-19. Produced via immunoSEQ multiplex PCR; TCRdb's table is partial and in-frame only. The data show 150,000 to 200,000 clones, around 80% seen once. Sequenced: PBMCs or T cells enriched from blood (not recorded which). Receptors originate from a woman between 70 and 85 years old in a cohort exposed to, infected with or recovered from COVID-19 (not recorded which).

This chain connects TRBV5-6 to TRBJ2-7; D call uncertain. The CDR3 has 12 amino acids. Germline V gene data show CDR1 as SGHDT and CDR2 as YYEEEE. V dropped 3 bases and J dropped 0 bases, with 4 bases sitting between them. CDR3 region: CASSSSSYEQYF. CDR3 coding DNA: TGTGCCAGCAGCTCGAGCTCCTACGAGCAGTACTTC.

The gene calls are TRBV28 and TRBJ2-7; the match to TRBD2 covers 9 bases. V shed 8 bases and J 4 bases; nucleotides not matched to a gene: 12. Germline loops: CDR1 MDHEN, CDR2 SYDVKM. This CDR3 has 15 amino acids. The CDR3: CASSTSSSGTYEQYF. In DNA, the CDR3 is TGTGCCAGCTCAACCTCGTCTAGCGGGACTTACGAGCAGTACTTC.

The rearrangement uses TRBV5-4 and TRBJ2-2, with TRBD1 matching over 8 bases. There are 16 residues in the CDR3. Germline V lookup: CDR1 SGHNT, CDR2 YYREEE (reference sequence). Trimming cost V 3 bases and J 3 bases; bases outside gene matches: 7. The CDR3 DNA reads as TGTGCCAGCAGCTCCGGGGACAGGAGGTACACCGGGGAGCTGTTTTTT. Its translation: CASSSGDRRYTGELFF. Filled out from reference TRBV5-4 and TRBJ2-2, the complete variable domain reads ETGVTQSPTHLIKTRGQQVTLRCSSQSGHNTVSWYQQALGQGPQFIFQYYREEENGRGNFPPRFSGLQFPNYSSELNVNALELDDSALYLCASSSGDRRYTGELFFGEGSRLTVL.

On this clone itself: The germline gene is not matched at one end of the junction; a read error may be the cause. The chain links TRBV12-3 or TRBV12-4 to TRBJ1-1; possible D gene TRBD1, 5 bases. The CDR3 runs to 10 residues. The CDR3 spells CASSLAGQTF. Here the CDR3 DNA reads TGTGCCAGCAGTTTAGCGGGGCAGACATTT.

V and J are TRBV23-1 and TRBJ1-1, with D possibly being TRBD1 (6 bases). TRBV23-1 is an ORF; its function is uncertain. The CDR3 sequence is 16 residues long. V lost 0 bases to trimming and J lost 1 base, with 12 bases between them. CDR3 in DNA: TGCGCCAGCAGTCAATCGGGGGGGACAAGGAACACTGAAGCTTTCTTT. This sequence encodes CASSQSGGTRNTEAFF.

This clone was observed once. This chain links TRBV7-2 with TRBJ2-1; 7 bases are shared with TRBD2. The CDR3 contains 13 residues. Germline V gene lookup returns CDR1 SGHTA and CDR2 FQGNSA. Unmatched junction bases numbered 6, after V lost 5 bases and J lost 8 bases. As DNA, the CDR3 is TGTGCCAGCAGCCCTAGACTAGCTGATGAGCAGTTCTTC. Residues: CASSPRLADEQFF.

The chain combines TRBV14 with TRBJ1-2; D not certain. CDR1 SGHDN and CDR2 FVKESK come from the germline V gene. V lost 0 bases and J lost 4, with 15 bases in between. This CDR3 comprises 16 residues. CDR3 in amino acids: CASSQDPGTTGYGYTF. The CDR3 DNA sequence: TGTGCCAGCAGCCAAGATCCTGGTACGACGGGCTATGGCTACACCTTC.

The V gene is TRBV28, the J gene TRBJ2-1; TRBD2 matches at 9 bases. This CDR3 has 15 amino acids. V lost 7 bases, J lost 6 bases, and 10 bases stayed unmatched. Germline V CDR1 and CDR2: MDHEN, SYDVKM. CDR3 DNA: TGTGCCAGCATTGACATAGCGGGAGTTGGCAATGAGCAGTTCTTC. Its protein is CASIDIAGVGNEQFF.